Listed below are T cell receptor beta chains from one sample, sequenced in a study of T cell repertoires in cytomegalovirus infection. The antigens of these receptors remain unknown. MiXCR was run by TCRdb on the reads, yielding one entry per CDR3 protein. Of 100,000 to 150,000 distinct CDR3 sequences listed, around 25% are singletons. The source material was PBMCs, sequenced either directly or after in vitro stimulation (not recorded which). These receptors originate from a human donor in good health (CMV status not recorded). Some clones in this sample may be carry-over from other donors' samples. Both conserved end residues are part of each CDR3. A D gene is named only where the DNA matches it firmly. For some rows the clone size is stated as once, few or many, or as a class when expanded; others skip it.

TRBJ2-2 | . | TRBV7-2 | many | TGTGCCAGCAGCTTAGTTTATCCACCGAACACCGGGGAGCTGTTTTTT | CASSLVYPPNTGELFF
TRBJ2-5 | TRBD1 | TRBV29-1 | few | TGCAGCGTTGAGGGACAGGGTGGAGAGACCCAGTACTTC | CSVEGQGGETQYF
TRBJ2-3 | . | TRBV2 | . | TGTGCCAGCAGAGGGGAACACACAGATACGCAGTATTTT | CASRGEHTDTQYF
TRBJ2-1 | TRBD2 | TRBV6-5 | many | TGTGCCAGCAGTTACTTTAAGACTAGCGGGTTTGGCTATGAGCAGTTCTTC | CASSYFKTSGFGYEQFF
TRBJ2-5 | . | TRBV7-2 | many | TGTGCCAGCAGCTTTCCAGGGTACCAAGAGACCCAGTACTTC | CASSFPGYQETQYF
TRBJ1-1 | TRBD1 | TRBV5-1 | . | TGCGCCAGCAGCTTGGCGACAGGGGAAATCACTGAAGCTTTCTTT | CASSLATGEITEAFF
TRBJ1-6 | . | TRBV27 | . | TGTGCCAGCAGTTTACGGGCAGTGAATAATTCACCCCTCCACTTT | CASSLRAVNNSPLHF
TRBJ2-4 | . | TRBV4-3 | few | TGCGCCAGAATAGACTCTGACGTCAAAAACATTCAGTACTTC | CARIDSDVKNIQYF
TRBJ2-5 | . | TRBV27 | . | TGTGCCAGCAGTCCTCGACAGAGGGGCCACGAGACCCAGTACTTC | CASSPRQRGHETQYF
TRBJ2-3 | . | TRBV7-8 | many | TGTGCCAGCACCTACCGGCGGGACCCTAGCACAGATACGCAGTATTTT | CASTYRRDPSTDTQYF
TRBJ1-3 | TRBD1 | TRBV6-6 | . | TGTGCCAGCAGTGCCGGACAGGGACGAGACACCATATATTTT | CASSAGQGRDTIYF
TRBJ2-5 | TRBD2 | TRBV6-6 | . | TGTGCCAGCAGTCGCATTCTAGCGGGGATTCAAGAGACCCAGTACTTC | CASSRILAGIQETQYF
TRBJ2-3 | . | TRBV20-1 | . | TGCAGTGCTAGAGATACGAGGGCAACCGGAAGAAGGGGGGCAGATACGCAGTATTTT | CSARDTRATGRRGADTQYF
TRBJ2-2 | TRBD2 | TRBV11-2 | many | TGTGCCAGCAGCTTTGGACTAGCGGGAGTGGTAGGCTCCGGGGAGCTGTTTTTT | CASSFGLAGVVGSGELFF
TRBJ2-3 | . | TRBV11-3 | . | TGTGCCAGCAGCTCGCAGCGGCTCACAGATACGCAGTATTTT | CASSSQRLTDTQYF
TRBJ1-1 | . | TRBV19 | few | TGTGCCAGTACCACGATCGGGGAAGGTGAAGCTTTCTTT | CASTTIGEGEAFF
TRBJ2-3 | TRBD2 | TRBV4-3 | . | TGCGCCAGCAGCCAAGATAGGGGACTAGCGGGAGGACAGGGAGATACGCAGTATTTT | CASSQDRGLAGGQGDTQYF
TRBJ1-3 | . | TRBV19 | . | TGTGCCAGTAGTACAGGGCGCATCTCTGGAAACACCATATATTTT | CASSTGRISGNTIYF
TRBJ1-2 | . | TRBV7-2 | few | TGTGCCAGCGGCGGCGCAGGTCCTTGGGGCTACACCTTC | CASGGAGPWGYTF
TRBJ1-3 | . | TRBV28 | . | TGTGCCAGCAGTTTCGGAAACACCATATATTTT | CASSFGNTIYF
TRBJ1-4 | . | TRBV4-3 | few | TGCGCCAGCAGCCTCATGGGGGGGGTTAGTAATGAAAAACTGTTTTTT | CASSLMGGVSNEKLFF
TRBJ1-5 | . | TRBV6-2/TRBV6-3 | . | TGTGCCAGCAGTCTGCCTAGTGGCGCTCAGCCCCAGCATTTT | CASSLPSGAQPQHF
TRBJ2-3 | . | TRBV20-1 | . | TGCAGTGCTTACACGTCTCGCACAGATACGCAGTATTTT | CSAYTSRTDTQYF
TRBJ1-2 | . | TRBV20-1 | . | TGCAGTGCTAGAGATAAAACAGGGCAGGATGGCTACACCTTC | CSARDKTGQDGYTF
TRBJ1-5 | . | TRBV6-2/TRBV6-3 | few | TGTGCCAGCAGTTATCCCGGAAGTGTAGATCAGCCCCAGCATTTT | CASSYPGSVDQPQHF